Included here is one T cell receptor (beta chain) sequence, with context. Its antigen is still unknown. The assay was immunoSEQ multiplex PCR, and TCRdb's table has in-frame clones only and misses some. The sample consists of 30,000 or so clones, around 82% of them appearing once. The data originate from a study of regulatory dendritic cells for organ transplantation. Looked up from germline, CDR1 is MNHEY and CDR2 is SMNVEV (reference sequence). Trimming cost V 2 bases and J 6 bases, with 5 bases left between them. CDR3 length: 13 residues. FACS sorted CD4+ or CD8+ T cells into CD45RA+ naive and CD45RO+ memory. Study outcomes and limitations: Memory CD8+ clonal expansion seemed more limited with regulatory than mature dendritic cells. Naive T cells showed high diversity, memory cells less, memory CD8+ least.

The sample comprised naive CD8+ T cells from blood. This sample's subset: CD45RA+ naive T cells. This receptor was obtained from a human donor in good health. This chain links TRBV27 with TRBJ1-6; D call uncertain. CDR3 nucleotides: TGTGCCAGCAGTTTAGAGGTTAATTCACCCCTCCACTTT. This codes for CASSLEVNSPLHF.